Presented here are 13 T cell receptor beta chains from one specimen sequenced in a study of cytomegalovirus exposure and HLA in healthy donors. The PCR was carried out with 60 Vbeta primers and 13 Jbeta primers. Measured with immunoSEQ multiplex PCR; TCRdb has only the in-frame clones, and not every one. The data show 45,000 to 65,000 clones, 82% seen once. The sample taken for sequencing was PBMCs. These receptors were taken from a man younger than 40 in good health and CMV-seronegative.

The chain recombines TRBV10-2 with TRBJ1-4, with D possibly matching TRBD1 (5 bases). Trimming removed 6 bases at V and 0 bases at J, with 11 bases between. This CDR3 spans 15 amino acids. Per germline, CDR1 WSHSY and CDR2 SAAADI. The DNA of the CDR3 is TGCGCCAGCAGGGACAACGACGCAACTAATGAAAAACTGTTTTTT. Amino acid sequence: CASRDNDATNEKLFF.

This clone was counted between two and nine times. The V call is TRBV7-9, the J call TRBJ1-1, with D uncertain. The germline CDR1 and CDR2 sequences are SEHNR and FQNEAQ (reference sequence). The CDR3 totals 15 residues. V lost 3 bases, J lost 3 bases, and 14 bases lay in between. The CDR3 region has the DNA TGTGCCAGCAGCTTGGGGAGACGGTTGGACACTGAAGCTTTCTTT. Its protein is CASSLGRRLDTEAFF.

The rearrangement joins TRBV6-1 to TRBJ2-7, with TRBD1 identical over 9 bases. Unmatched junction bases numbered 10, after V lost 6 bases and J lost 4 bases. In germline, CDR1 is MNHNS, CDR2 SASEGT. This CDR3 is built from 15 residues. CDR3 sequence (DNA): TGTGCCAGCAGGACTGGACAGGGGAATCTTTACGAGCAGTACTTC. Translation: CASRTGQGNLYEQYF.

The J gene is TRBJ2-7, the V gene TRBV10-3; 7 nucleotides agree with TRBD1. The germline V gene encodes CDR1 ENHRY and CDR2 SYGVKD. This CDR3 is 17 amino acids long. V lost 3 bases, J lost 0 bases, and 11 bases stayed unmatched. DNA for the CDR3: TGTGCCATCAGTGATGAACCGGGACAGAAAAGCTCCTACGAGCAGTACTTC. It codes for CAISDEPGQKSSYEQYF.

CDR3 DNA sequence: TGTGCCAGCAGCCCACAGGGGGGGTATGAAAAACTGTTTTTT. This translates into CASSPQGGYEKLFF. The chain has TRBV7-8 and TRBJ1-4; 8 nucleotides line up with TRBD1. CDR3 length equals 14 residues. With V trimmed by 5 bases and J by 6 bases, 5 bases remained unmatched. Germline CDR1 is SGHVS and CDR2 is FQNEAQ.

V usage is TRBV30 and J usage is TRBJ1-1; TRBD1 matches at 7 bases. After removal of 1 base from V and 4 bases from J, the junction contained 3 bases not matched to a gene. Germline V gives CDR1 GTSNPN, CDR2 SVGIG (reference sequence). This CDR3 region has 13 residues. The CDR3 here is CAWSGQGSTEAFF. Written as DNA, the CDR3 is TGTGCCTGGAGTGGACAGGGTAGCACTGAAGCTTTCTTT.

The chain links TRBV6-6 to TRBJ1-2; the match to TRBD1 covers 9 bases. The V segment lost 6 bases and the J segment 2 bases; nucleotides outside the gene matches: 10. The CDR3 runs to 16 residues. Germline assignment: CDR1 MNHNY and CDR2 SVGAGI (reference sequence). The CDR3 loop is CASSYHPGTGNYGYTF. The CDR3 DNA follows: TGTGCCAGCAGCTACCATCCCGGGACAGGGAACTATGGCTACACCTTC.

The table lists this clone with a few counts. The genes are TRBV18 and TRBJ2-1; 10 positions agree with TRBD2. V was clipped by 3 bases and J by 5 bases; unmatched bases: 13. The CDR3 sequence is 18 residues long. CDR1 KGHSH and CDR2 LQKENI come from the germline V gene. CDR3 nucleotides: TGTGCCAGCTCACCCCAGAGTGGGAGCGGGAGGGCTCACAATGAGCAGTTCTTC. Residues: CASSPQSGSGRAHNEQFF.

This sequence joins TRBV6-5 and TRBJ2-5, with a possible D match to TRBD1 (6 bases). Germline assignment: CDR1 MNHEY and CDR2 SVGAGI. V was cut by 4 bases and J by 11 bases, with 20 bases left in between. The CDR3 runs to 14 residues. The CDR3 here is CASSSKTGGREQYF. CDR3 nucleotide sequence: TGTGCCAGCAGTTCGAAGACAGGAGGCCGAGAGCAGTACTTC.

This clone was seen a single time. V gene TRBV7-2 combines with J gene TRBJ2-2; maybe TRBD2 (5 bases). This CDR3 contains 14 residues. The V gene's germline CDR1 is SGHTA and CDR2 FQGNSA. Trimming shortened V by 3 bases and J by 4 bases, and 9 bases separated the two germline ends. The CDR3 DNA follows: TGTGCCAGCAGCTTCAAACGGGGCACCGGGGAGCTGTTTTTT. It codes for CASSFKRGTGELFF.

This chain joins TRBV5-5 and TRBJ1-1; 7 bases are shared with TRBD1. Germline loops: CDR1 SGHKS, CDR2 YYEKEE (reference sequence). J lost 0 bases, V lost 3 bases, and 5 bases had no gene match. The CDR3 sequence is 15 residues long. The CDR3 region has the DNA TGTGCCAGCAGCTCCAGGGGGGAGATGAACACTGAAGCTTTCTTT. It yields the protein CASSSRGEMNTEAFF.

The table lists this clone with a count of one. The V and J genes are TRBV2 and TRBJ2-7, with TRBD2 matching over 9 bases. The length of the CDR3 is 13 residues. The germline V gene encodes CDR1 SNHLY and CDR2 FYNNEI. V shed 8 bases and J 6 bases; nucleotides not matched to a gene: 8. DNA of the CDR3: TGTGCCAGCGAGCGGGAGGTCAGGCTCGAGCAGTACTTC. It is translated as CASEREVRLEQYF.

This clone was found once. The genes are TRBV7-9 and TRBJ2-2; D perhaps matches TRBD1 (6 bases). V lost 7 bases to trimming and J lost 1 base, with 13 bases between them. Germline CDR1 SEHNR, CDR2 FQNEAQ (reference sequence). This CDR3 has 15 amino acids. The CDR3 spells CASIEVRGNTGELFF. The CDR3 nucleotides are TGTGCCAGCATAGAGGTCAGGGGGAACACCGGGGAGCTGTTTTTT.